This T cell receptor beta chain was found in a study of glioma-infiltrating T cells. The junction had 4 bases not matched to a gene; V was cut back by 1 base and J by 2 bases. Germline V gives CDR1 DFQATT, CDR2 SNEGSKA (reference sequence). The CDR3 is 15 amino acids. The table lists this clonotype with many counts. Its antigen is undetermined. The iRepertoire nested amplicon-rescue multiplex PCR amplified TCR alpha and beta CDR3s from RNA. Tissue mRNA or PBMC total RNA, about 95-450 ng, went into one-step reverse transcription and amplification. TCRdb re-analysed the multiplex PCR reads in MiXCR, keeping a single row per CDR3 protein. This sample has fewer than 200,000 distinct CDR3 sequences, with under 55% found just once. Regarding the study as a whole: Very few CDR3 sequences were shared between tissue and blood. Tissue-blood divergence was below expectation in non-neoplastic patients, above in gliomas.

The J gene is TRBJ2-7, the V gene TRBV20-1; 11 bases are a match to TRBD2. The sequence was obtained from a human donor with low-grade glioma or glioblastoma, undergoing nonglioma brain surgery, or in good health (not recorded which). Source material: glioma tissue, nonneoplastic brain tissue, or PBMCs (not recorded which). CDR3: CSARASGRNTYEQYF. Here the CDR3 DNA reads TGCAGTGCTAGAGCTAGCGGGAGGAACACCTACGAGCAGTACTTC.